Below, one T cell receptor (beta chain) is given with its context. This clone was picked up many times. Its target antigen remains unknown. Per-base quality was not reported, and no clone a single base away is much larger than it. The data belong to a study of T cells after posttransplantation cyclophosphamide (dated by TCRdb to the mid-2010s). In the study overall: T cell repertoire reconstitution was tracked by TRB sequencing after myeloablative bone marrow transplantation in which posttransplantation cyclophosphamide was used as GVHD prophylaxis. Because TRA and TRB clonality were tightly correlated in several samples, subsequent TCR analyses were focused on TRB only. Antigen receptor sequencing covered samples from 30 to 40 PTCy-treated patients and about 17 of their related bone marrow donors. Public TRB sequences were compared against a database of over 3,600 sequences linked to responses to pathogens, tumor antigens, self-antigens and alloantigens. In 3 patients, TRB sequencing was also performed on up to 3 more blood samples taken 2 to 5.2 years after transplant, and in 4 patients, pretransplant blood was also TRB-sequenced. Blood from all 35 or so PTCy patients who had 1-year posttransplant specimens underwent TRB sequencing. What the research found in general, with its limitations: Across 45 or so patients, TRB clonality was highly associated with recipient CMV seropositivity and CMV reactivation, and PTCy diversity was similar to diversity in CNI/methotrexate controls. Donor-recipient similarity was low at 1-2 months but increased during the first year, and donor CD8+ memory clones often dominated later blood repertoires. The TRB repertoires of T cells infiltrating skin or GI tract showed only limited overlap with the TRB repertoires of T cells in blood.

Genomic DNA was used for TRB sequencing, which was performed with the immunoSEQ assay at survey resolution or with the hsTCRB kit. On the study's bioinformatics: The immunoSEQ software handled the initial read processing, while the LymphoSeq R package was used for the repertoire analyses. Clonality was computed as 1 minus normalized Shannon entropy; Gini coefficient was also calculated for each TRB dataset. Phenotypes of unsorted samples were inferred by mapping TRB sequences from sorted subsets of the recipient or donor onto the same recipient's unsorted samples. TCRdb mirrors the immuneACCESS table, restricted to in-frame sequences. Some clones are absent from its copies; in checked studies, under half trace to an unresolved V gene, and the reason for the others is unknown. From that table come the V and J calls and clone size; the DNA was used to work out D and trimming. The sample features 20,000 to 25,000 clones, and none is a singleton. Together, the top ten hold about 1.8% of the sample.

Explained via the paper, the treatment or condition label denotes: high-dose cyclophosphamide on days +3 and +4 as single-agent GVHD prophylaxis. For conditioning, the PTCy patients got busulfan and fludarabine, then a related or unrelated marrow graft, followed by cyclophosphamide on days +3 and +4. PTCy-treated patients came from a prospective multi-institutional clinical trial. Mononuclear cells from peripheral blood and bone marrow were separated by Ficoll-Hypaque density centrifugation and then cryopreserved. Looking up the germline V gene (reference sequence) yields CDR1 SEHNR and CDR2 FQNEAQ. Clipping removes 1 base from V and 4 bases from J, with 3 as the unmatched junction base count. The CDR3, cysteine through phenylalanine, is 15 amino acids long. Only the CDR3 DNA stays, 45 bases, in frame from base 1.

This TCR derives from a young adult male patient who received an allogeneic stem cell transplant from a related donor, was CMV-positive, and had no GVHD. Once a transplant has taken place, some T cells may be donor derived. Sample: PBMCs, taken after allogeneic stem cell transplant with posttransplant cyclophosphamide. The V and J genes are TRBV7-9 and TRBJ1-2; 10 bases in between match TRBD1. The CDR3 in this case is CASSLGQGATYGYTF. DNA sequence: TGTGCCAGCAGCTTAGGACAGGGGGCGACCTATGGCTACACCTTC. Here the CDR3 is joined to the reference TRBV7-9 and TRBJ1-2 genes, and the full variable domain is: DTGVSQNPRHKITKRGQNVTFRCDPISEHNRLYWYRQTLGQGPEFLTYFQNEAQLEKSRLLSDRFSAERPKGSFSTLEIQRTEQGDSAMYLCASSLGQGATYGYTFGSGTRLTVV.